The rows below give T cell receptor beta chains drawn from one sample of a study of T-cell reconstitution after alpha-beta-depleted transplantation in children. In TCRdb, the PCR reads were re-called with MiXCR into one record per CDR3 protein. The repertoire includes about a million distinct CDR3 sequences, about 29% of them detected once, and approximately 30% sits in the top ten. Sequencing was performed on PBMCs, mostly from graft donor cells, taken 360 days after TCRalphabeta/CD19-depleted stem cell transplant. All receptors come from a boy under three years old who had a stem cell transplant for SCID, so the T cells may come from the graft donor. The conserved cysteine and the conserved F or W are not part of the CDR3 here. D genes are given only for firm matches.

V gene | D gene | CDR3 protein
TRBV6-1 | NA | ASSRGGAGLLLGEQY
TRBV12-3/TRBV12-4 | NA | ASSLGTIEKLF
TRBV5-4 | TRBD2 | ASSLTSGARYEQY
TRBV20-1 | TRBD2 | SVRRGALNTGELF
TRBV5-1 | NA | ASSREGAITDTQY
TRBV18 | TRBD1 | ASSSSGQGLTEAF
TRBV4-3 | TRBD2 | ASSHSGGAVNEQF
TRBV20-1 | NA | SASPAPSREAQY
TRBV18 | NA | ASSPSRRAVDYEQY
TRBV7-9 | NA | ASALPPGNTQY
TRBV7-6 | TRBD1 | ASSSAPDRVRNTEAF
TRBV5-1 | TRBD1 | ASSLGQGEGQY
TRBV7-9 | NA | ASSLVSRSRYEQY